This TCR beta chain was sequenced during a study of cytomegalovirus exposure and HLA in healthy donors. Germline CDR1 reads MNHEY; CDR2 reads SVGAGI. This CDR3 comprises 15 residues. V shed 2 bases and J shed 3 bases, with 14 bases lying between them. PCR employed 60 Vbeta and 13 Jbeta primers. Sequencing was performed with immunoSEQ multiplex PCR; in TCRdb, only in-frame clones are kept and a portion is missing. The sample has tens of thousands of clones. This chain joins TRBV6-5 and TRBJ2-7; D remains ambiguous. The source material was PBMCs. This TCR derives from a man aged 45 to 65 in good health and CMV-seropositive. CDR3: CASSYGRFVFYEQYF. The CDR3 DNA follows: TGTGCCAGCAGTTACGGCAGGTTTGTCTTCTACGAGCAGTACTTC.